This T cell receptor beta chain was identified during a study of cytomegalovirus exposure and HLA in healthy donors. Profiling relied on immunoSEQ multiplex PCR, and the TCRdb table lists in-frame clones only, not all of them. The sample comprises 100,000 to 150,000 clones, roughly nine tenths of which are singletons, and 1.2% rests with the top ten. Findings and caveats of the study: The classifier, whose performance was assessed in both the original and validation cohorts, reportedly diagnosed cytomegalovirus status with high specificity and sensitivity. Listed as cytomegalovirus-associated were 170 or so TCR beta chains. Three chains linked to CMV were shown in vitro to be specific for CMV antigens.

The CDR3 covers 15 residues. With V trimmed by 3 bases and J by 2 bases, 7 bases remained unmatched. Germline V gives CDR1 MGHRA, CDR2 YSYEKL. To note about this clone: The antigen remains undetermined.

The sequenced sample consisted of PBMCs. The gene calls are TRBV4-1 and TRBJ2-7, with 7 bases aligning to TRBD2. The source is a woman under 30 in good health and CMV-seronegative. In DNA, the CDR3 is TGCGCCAGCAGCCAGAACAGCGGGGACCCCTACGAGCAGTACTTC. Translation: CASSQNSGDPYEQYF.